The 5 T cell receptor beta chains below all came from one sample that was sequenced in a study of siplizumab effects on memory and regulatory T cells. The data were produced by immunoSEQ multiplex PCR, yet TCRdb's version contains in-frame clones alone and is incomplete. The sample contains around 100,000 clones, 94% of which appear only once. The sequenced sample was non-Treg CD4+ T cells sorted from blood. Receptors were obtained from a human donor in good health.

This chain connects TRBV4-1 to TRBJ2-2; 8 bases are shared with TRBD1. From germline, CDR1 is MGHRA and CDR2 YSYEKL. J lost 3 bases, V lost 5 bases, and 2 bases had no gene match. The CDR3 totals 14 residues. This CDR3 is CASSGTGYTGELFF. CDR3 sequence (DNA): TGCGCCAGCAGCGGGACAGGCTACACCGGGGAGCTGTTTTTT.

The chain employs TRBV9 and TRBJ2-1; D is undetermined. Between the trimmed V and J ends, which lost 3 bases and 6 bases, there was a span of 7 bases. Germline CDR1 reads SGDLS; CDR2 reads YYNGEE. There are 12 residues in the CDR3. CDR3 sequence reads: CASSARTNEQFF. The CDR3 DNA sequence: TGTGCCAGCAGCGCACGCACCAATGAGCAGTTCTTC.

V usage is TRBV6-6 and J usage is TRBJ1-1; weak D call: TRBD1 (6 bases). V lost 6 bases and J lost 3, with 11 bases in between. Germline V gene lookup returns CDR1 MNHNY and CDR2 SVGAGI (reference sequence). The CDR3 runs to 13 residues. The CDR3 DNA reads as TGTGCCAGCAGGGTAACAGGGTACACTGAAGCTTTCTTT. Protein: CASRVTGYTEAFF.

The chain has TRBV27 and TRBJ2-3; TRBD2 aligns across 7 bases. V lost 2 bases to trimming and J lost 1 base; unmatched junction nucleotides: 0. Germline assignment: CDR1 MNHEY and CDR2 SMNVEV (reference sequence). The CDR3 extends over 14 amino acids. CDR3 protein: CASSLLAGTDTQYF. The CDR3 nucleotides are TGTGCCAGCAGTTTACTAGCGGGCACAGATACGCAGTATTTT.

CDR3 in amino acids: CSVETGGGSPLHF. The CDR3 coding sequence is TGCAGCGTTGAAACAGGGGGCGGGTCACCCCTCCACTTT. The chain employs TRBV29-1 and TRBJ1-6; 9 bases agree with TRBD1. The CDR3 has 13 amino acids. Germline lookup yields CDR1 SQVTM and CDR2 ANQGSEA. Trimming removed 2 bases from V and 10 bases from J; junction bases left unmatched: 3.